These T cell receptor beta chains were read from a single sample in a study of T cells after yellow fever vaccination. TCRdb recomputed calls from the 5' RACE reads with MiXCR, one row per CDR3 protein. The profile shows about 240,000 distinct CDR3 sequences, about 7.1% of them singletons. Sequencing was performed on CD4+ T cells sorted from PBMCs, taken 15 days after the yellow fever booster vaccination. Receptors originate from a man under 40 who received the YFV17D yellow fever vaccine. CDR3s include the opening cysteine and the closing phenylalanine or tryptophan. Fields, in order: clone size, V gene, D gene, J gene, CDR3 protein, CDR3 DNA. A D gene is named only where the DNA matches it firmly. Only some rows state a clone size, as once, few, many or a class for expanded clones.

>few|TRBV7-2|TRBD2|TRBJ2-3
CASSLPGGGSSADTQYF
TGTGCCAGCAGCTTACCGGGGGGGGGATCTAGCGCAGATACGCAGTATTTT
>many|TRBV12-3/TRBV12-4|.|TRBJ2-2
CASRSLANTGELFF
TGTGCCAGCAGGAGCCTTGCGAACACCGGGGAGCTGTTTTTT
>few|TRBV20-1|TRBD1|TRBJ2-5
CSARKTGTGVGTETQYF
TGCAGTGCGAGAAAAACCGGGACAGGGGTGGGGACAGAGACCCAGTACTTC
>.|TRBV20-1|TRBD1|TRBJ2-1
CSARDLARGSINEQFF
TGCAGTGCTAGAGATCTCGCCAGGGGGAGCATCAATGAGCAGTTCTTC
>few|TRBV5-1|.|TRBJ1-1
CASRPWTVNTEAFF
TGCGCCAGCAGACCCTGGACAGTGAACACTGAAGCTTTCTTT
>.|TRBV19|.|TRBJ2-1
CASSLPGGLPGQQFF
TGTGCCAGTAGTTTACCAGGGGGACTACCAGGCCAGCAGTTCTTC
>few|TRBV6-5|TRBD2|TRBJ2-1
CASSLLRAGGNYNEQFF
TGTGCCAGCAGTCTCCTGCGAGCGGGAGGTAACTACAATGAGCAGTTCTTC
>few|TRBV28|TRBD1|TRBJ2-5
CASSKGQIQETQYF
TGTGCCAGCAGTAAGGGACAGATCCAAGAGACCCAGTACTTC
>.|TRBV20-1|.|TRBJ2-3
CSVARGIGTDTQYF
TGCAGTGTCGCACGGGGGATTGGGACAGATACGCAGTATTTT
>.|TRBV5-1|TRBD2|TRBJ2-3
CASSSAGTSFTDTQYF
TGCGCCAGCAGCAGCGCCGGGACTAGCTTCACAGATACGCAGTATTTT
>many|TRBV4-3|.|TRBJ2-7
CASSQDRHQVEQYF
TGCGCCAGCAGCCAAGATCGACACCAGGTCGAGCAGTACTTC
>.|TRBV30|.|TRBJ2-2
CAWSVFERTGELFF
TGTGCCTGGAGTGTATTTGAGCGGACCGGGGAGCTGTTTTTT